This TCR beta chain was profiled in a study of shared clonotypes between healthy human individuals (dated by TCRdb to the early 2020s). Context from the whole study: The cohort included three men and two women between 18 and 49 years of age. Blood TCR repertoires of five healthy adults were deeply sequenced to estimate repertoire size and the extent of clonotype sharing between individuals. Different laboratories and diverse techniques were used to prepare libraries and sequence TCR repertoires, to increase sequencing depth and limit assay-specific biases. Each donor's leukapheresis produced roughly between roughly 0.9 and 9 billion PBMCs.

From the cysteine up to the phenylalanine, the CDR3 has a length of 17 residues. Solely the CDR3 DNA is kept, with 51 bases framed from the first base. CDR1 and CDR2, looked up from the germline V gene, are MDHEN and SYDVKM. V lost 8 bases and J lost 4 bases, and the count of bases not matched to a germline gene is 13. Points on this clone: This clone's antigen is unknown. There are no base qualities to consult, and no much larger clone falls within one base.

Using the deep immunoSEQ assay, TCR CDR3 regions were amplified from genomic DNA by multiplex PCR. Genomic DNA extracted from each cell subset was distributed evenly over all wells of several immunoSEQ 96-well plates, and each plate served as one replicate. For unsorted PBMC, roughly 330 ng of genomic DNA, equivalent to tens of thousands of T cell genomes, went into each replicate PCR. Unsorted PBMC genomic DNA was sequenced across ten immunoSEQ deep assay plates. Purified libraries were measured with a Qubit 3.0 fluorometer, size-checked on a Bioanalyzer 2100, and measured again with the KAPA Library Quantification kit. Every immunoSEQ 96-well plate was sequenced on a dedicated single-read 150-cycle Illumina NextSeq 550 flow cell. As for the original processing: Because the immunoSEQ output included only junctional sequences and no quality scores, the filtering could not be the same as the filtering used for full-length reads. Sequences were annotated with PyIR, a Python wrapper for IgBLAST v1.9, using IMGT germline references to assign V/J genes and CDR3. Reads were removed for weak V/J assignments (E-value above 1e-6), missing CDR3, stop codons, out-of-frame junctions, or ambiguous translated residues. V3J clonotypes were defined as sequences sharing the same inferred V gene, J gene, and CDR3 amino acid sequence. The percentage overlap between two repertoires was calculated by dividing the number of shared unique clonotypes by the size of the smaller repertoire. Repertoire richness was assessed with RTK rarefaction, the Chao1 estimator, and Recon v2.1 estimates of unobserved clonotypes. Here the immuneACCESS table is served through TCRdb, limited to in-frame sequences with V and J called. Missing clones are a known gap in these copies; in checked studies unresolved V genes cover under half, and the rest lacks a known reason. That table gives V, J and clone size, and the DNA gave D and trimming. This sample holds under 600,000 clones; around 78% were observed only once. Of the sample, 9.5% to 15% falls within the top ten clones.

Points the paper makes about the study in general: The genetic and exposure-history diversity represented was limited by the small number of donors. Pairwise subsampling led to the expectation that sequencing depth would affect the degree of clonotype sharing among donors. Only blood was sampled, and tissue TCR repertoires likely differ from those in blood.

Donors were healthy HIV-negative adults with no recently reported acute infections or vaccinations. Every donor was a Caucasian adult residing in Nashville, Tennessee, USA. For unsorted samples, roughly 91 million PBMCs were counted, and genomic DNA was extracted using the QIAamp DNA Blood Mini kit. Blood was collected by leukapheresis, and PBMCs were isolated by Ficoll-Histopaque density gradient centrifugation and then cryopreserved in liquid nitrogen vapor phase. The receptor chain draws on TRBV28 and TRBJ2-1, with 11 junctional bases fitting TRBD2. The specimen sequenced was PBMCs. This clonotype was obtained from a woman aged 35 to 49 in good health. Some clones in this sample may be carry-over from other donors' samples. The CDR3 region has the sequence CASSTQAIAGGYNEQFF. The DNA sequence is as follows: TGTGCCAGCTCTACCCAAGCCATAGCGGGAGGGTACAATGAGCAGTTCTTC.